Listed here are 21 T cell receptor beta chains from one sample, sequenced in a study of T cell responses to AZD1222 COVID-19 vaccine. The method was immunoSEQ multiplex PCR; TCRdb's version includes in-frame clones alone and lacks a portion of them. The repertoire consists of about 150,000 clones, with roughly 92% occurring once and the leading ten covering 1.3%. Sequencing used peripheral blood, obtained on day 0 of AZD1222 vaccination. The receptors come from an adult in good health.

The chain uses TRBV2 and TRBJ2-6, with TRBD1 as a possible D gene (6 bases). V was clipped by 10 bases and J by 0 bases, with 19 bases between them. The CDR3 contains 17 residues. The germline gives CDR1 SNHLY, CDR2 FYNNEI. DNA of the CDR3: TGTGCCACCGGGCCCCGGACAGTCCCCTCTGGGGCCAACGTCCTGACTTTC. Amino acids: CATGPRTVPSGANVLTF.

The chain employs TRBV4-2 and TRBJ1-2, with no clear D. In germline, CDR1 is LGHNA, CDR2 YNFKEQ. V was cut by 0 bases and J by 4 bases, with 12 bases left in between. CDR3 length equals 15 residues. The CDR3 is CASSQDTRAGYGYTF. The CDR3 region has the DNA TGTGCCAGCAGCCAAGATACCCGGGCCGGCTATGGCTACACCTTC.

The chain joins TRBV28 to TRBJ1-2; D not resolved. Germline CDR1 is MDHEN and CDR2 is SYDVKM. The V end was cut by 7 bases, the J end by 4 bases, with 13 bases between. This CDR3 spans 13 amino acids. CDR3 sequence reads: CASIPVGLYGYTF. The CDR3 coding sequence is TGTGCCAGCATCCCGGTAGGACTCTATGGCTACACCTTC.

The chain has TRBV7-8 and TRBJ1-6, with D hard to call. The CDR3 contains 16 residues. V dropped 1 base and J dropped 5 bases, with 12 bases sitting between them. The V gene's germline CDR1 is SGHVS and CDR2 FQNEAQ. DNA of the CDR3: TGTGCCAGCAGCTTAGAGGGCTTTGGTGATAATTCACCCCTCCACTTT. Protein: CASSLEGFGDNSPLHF.

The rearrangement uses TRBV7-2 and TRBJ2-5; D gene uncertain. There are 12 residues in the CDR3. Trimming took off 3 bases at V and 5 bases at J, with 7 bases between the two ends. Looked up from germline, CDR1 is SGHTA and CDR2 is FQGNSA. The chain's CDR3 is CASSFVEETQYF. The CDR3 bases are TGTGCCAGCAGCTTCGTTGAGGAGACCCAGTACTTC. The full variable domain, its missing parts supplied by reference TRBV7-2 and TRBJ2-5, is GAGVSQSPSNKVTEKGKDVELRCDPISGHTALYWYRQSLGQGLEFLIYFQGNSAPDKSGLPSDRFSAERTGGSVSTLTIQRTQQEDSAVYLCASSFVEETQYFGPGTRLLVL.

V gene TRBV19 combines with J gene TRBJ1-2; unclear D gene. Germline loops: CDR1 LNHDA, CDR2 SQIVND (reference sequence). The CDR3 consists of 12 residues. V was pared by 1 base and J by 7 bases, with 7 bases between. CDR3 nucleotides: TGTGCCAGTAGTATAGCGGCAAGTGGCTACACCTTC. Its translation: CASSIAASGYTF.

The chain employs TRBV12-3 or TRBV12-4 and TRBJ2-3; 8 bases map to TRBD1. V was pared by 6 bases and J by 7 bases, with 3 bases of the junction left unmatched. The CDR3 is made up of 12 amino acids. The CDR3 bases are TGTGCCAGCAGCACAGGGGGATATACGCAGTATTTT. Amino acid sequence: CASSTGGYTQYF.

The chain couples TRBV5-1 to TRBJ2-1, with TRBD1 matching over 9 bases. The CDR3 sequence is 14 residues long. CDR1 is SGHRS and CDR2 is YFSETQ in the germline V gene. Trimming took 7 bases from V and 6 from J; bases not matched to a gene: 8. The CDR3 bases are TGCGCCAGCGGCCGGGACAGGGTGGGCAATGAGCAGTTCTTC. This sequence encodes CASGRDRVGNEQFF.

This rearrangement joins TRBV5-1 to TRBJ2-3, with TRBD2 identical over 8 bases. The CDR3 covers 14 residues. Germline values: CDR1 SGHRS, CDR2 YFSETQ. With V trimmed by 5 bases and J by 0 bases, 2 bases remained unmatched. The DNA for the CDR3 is TGCGCCAGCAGAACTAGCGGAAGCACAGATACGCAGTATTTT. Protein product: CASRTSGSTDTQYF.

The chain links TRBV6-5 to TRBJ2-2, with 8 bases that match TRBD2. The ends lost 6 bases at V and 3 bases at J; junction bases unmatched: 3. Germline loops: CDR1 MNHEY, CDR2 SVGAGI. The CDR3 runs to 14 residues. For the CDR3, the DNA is TGTGCCAGCAGGCCGGGGGGGTACACCGGGGAGCTGTTTTTT. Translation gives CASRPGGYTGELFF.

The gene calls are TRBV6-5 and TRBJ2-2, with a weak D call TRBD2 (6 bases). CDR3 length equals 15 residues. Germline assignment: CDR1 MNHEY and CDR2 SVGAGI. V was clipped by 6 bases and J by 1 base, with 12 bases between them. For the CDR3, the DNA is TGTGCCAGCAGAGGTCGACTAGGGAACACCGGGGAGCTGTTTTTT. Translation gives CASRGRLGNTGELFF.

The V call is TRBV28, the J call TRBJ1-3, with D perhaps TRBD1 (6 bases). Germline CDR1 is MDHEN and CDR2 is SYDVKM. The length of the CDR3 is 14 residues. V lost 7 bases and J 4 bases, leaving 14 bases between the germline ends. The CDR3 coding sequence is TGTGCCAGCACCCGGGGGGGCTCAGGAAACACCATATATTTT. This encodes CASTRGGSGNTIYF.

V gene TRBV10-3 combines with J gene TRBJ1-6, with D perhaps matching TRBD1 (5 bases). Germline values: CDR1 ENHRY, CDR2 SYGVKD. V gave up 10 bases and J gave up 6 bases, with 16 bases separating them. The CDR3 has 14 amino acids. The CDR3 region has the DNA TGTGCCACCGGGAGCAGGGAGGGTAATTCACCCCTCCACTTT. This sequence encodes CATGSREGNSPLHF.

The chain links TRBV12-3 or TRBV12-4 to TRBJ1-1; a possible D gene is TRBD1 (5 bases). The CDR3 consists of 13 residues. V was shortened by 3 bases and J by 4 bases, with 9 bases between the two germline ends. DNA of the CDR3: TGTGCCAGCAGTTTCTGGGGGGTCACTGAAGCTTTCTTT. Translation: CASSFWGVTEAFF.

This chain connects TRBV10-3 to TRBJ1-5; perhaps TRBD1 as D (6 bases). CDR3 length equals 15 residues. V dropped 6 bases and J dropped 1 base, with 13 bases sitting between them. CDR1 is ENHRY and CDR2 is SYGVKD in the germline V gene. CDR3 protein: CAISAGQTSNQPQHF. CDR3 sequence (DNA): TGTGCCATCAGCGCCGGACAGACCAGCAATCAGCCCCAGCATTTT.

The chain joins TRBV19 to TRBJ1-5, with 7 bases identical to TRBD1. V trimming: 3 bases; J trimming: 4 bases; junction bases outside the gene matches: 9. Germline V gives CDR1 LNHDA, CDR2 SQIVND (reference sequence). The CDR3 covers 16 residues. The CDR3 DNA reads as TGTGCCAGTAGTATTGATTCGGGACAGCTTAATCAGCCCCAGCATTTT. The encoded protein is CASSIDSGQLNQPQHF. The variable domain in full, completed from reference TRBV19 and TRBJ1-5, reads DGGITQSPKYLFRKEGQNVTLSCEQNLNHDAMYWYRQDPGQGLRLIYYSQIVNDFQKGDIAEGYSVSREKKESFPLTVTSAQKNPTAFYLCASSIDSGQLNQPQHFGDGTRLSIL.

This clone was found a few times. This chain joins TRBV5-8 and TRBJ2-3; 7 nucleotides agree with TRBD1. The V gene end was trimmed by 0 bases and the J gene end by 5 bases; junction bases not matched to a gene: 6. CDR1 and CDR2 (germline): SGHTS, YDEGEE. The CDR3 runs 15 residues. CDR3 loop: CASSLVQGYLDTQYF. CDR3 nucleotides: TGTGCCAGCAGCTTGGTACAGGGGTATCTAGATACGCAGTATTTT.

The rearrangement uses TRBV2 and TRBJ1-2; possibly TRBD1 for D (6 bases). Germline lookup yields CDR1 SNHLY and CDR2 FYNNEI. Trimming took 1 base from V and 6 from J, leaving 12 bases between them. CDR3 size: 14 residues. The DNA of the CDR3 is TGTGCCAGCAGTGAAGGCGGGACAATAGATGGCTACACCTTC. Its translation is CASSEGGTIDGYTF.

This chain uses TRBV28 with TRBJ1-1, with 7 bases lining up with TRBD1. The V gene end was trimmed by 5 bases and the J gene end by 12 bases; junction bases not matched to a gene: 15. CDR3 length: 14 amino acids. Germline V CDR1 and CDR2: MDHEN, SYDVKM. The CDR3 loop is CASSPSETGYRTFF. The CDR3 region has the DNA TGTGCCAGCAGTCCCTCGGAGACAGGGTATCGTACTTTCTTT.

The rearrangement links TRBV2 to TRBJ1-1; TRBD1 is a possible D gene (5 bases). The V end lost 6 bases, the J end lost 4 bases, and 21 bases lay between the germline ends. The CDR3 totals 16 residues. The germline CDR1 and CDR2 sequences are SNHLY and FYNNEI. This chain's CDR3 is CASRRPGRNSRTEAFF. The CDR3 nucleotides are TGTGCCAGCAGGCGTCCGGGACGGAATTCCCGCACTGAAGCTTTCTTT.

CDR3 region: CASNPGLPSPLHF. Written as DNA, the CDR3 is TGTGCCAGCAATCCAGGTCTCCCTTCACCCCTCCACTTT. The chain couples TRBV25-1 to TRBJ1-6, with D unclear. Trimming removed 7 bases at V and 9 bases at J, with 13 bases between. Per the germline V gene, CDR1 is MGHDK and CDR2 is SYGVNS. The CDR3 contains 13 residues.